This TCR beta chain was recorded in a study of shared clonotypes between healthy human individuals. Replicate PCRs were loaded with roughly 300 ng DNA from unsorted PBMC, some 30,000 T cell genomes. Ten immunoSEQ deep assay plates were used to sequence the DNA of unsorted PBMCs. Using immunoSEQ multiplex PCR, the repertoire was profiled, and TCRdb retains in-frame clones only, with some absent. Of fewer than 650,000 clones in the sample, roughly 79% were seen once. This CDR3 comprises 13 residues. Looked up from germline, CDR1 is SGHRS and CDR2 is YFSETQ. The ends were cut back, 4 bases at V and 3 bases at J, with 10 bases in the middle.

V is TRBV5-1 and J is TRBJ1-1; possible D gene TRBD1, 6 bases. The sample was PBMCs. The receptor's source is a woman aged 40 to 50 in good health. Some clones in this sample may be carry-over from other donors' samples. The DNA for the CDR3 is TGCGCCAGCAGCGTCAGGGGTGACACTGAAGCTTTCTTT. This codes for CASSVRGDTEAFF.